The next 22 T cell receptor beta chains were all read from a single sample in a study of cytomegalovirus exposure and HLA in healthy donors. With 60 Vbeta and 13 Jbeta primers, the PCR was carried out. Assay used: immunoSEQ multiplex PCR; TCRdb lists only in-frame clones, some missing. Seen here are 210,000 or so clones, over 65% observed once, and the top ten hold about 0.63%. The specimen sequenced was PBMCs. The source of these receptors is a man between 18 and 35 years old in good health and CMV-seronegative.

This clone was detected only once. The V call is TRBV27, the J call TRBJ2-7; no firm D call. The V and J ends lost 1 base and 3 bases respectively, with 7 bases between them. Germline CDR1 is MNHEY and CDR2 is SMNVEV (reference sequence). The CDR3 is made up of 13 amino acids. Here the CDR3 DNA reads TGTGCCAGCAGTTTATTTGGCAGCTACGAGCAGTACTTC. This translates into CASSLFGSYEQYF.

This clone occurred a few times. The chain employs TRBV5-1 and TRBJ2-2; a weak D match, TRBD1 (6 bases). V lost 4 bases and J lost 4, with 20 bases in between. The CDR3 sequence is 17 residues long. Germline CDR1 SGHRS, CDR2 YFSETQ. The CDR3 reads CASSPPNPGAGTGELFF. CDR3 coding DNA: TGCGCCAGCAGCCCCCCCAACCCAGGGGCGGGCACCGGGGAGCTGTTTTTT.

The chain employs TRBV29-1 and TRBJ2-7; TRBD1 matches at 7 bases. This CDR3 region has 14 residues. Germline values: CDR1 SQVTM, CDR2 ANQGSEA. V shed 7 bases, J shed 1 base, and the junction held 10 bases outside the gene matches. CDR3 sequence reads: CSDRNRGRSYEQYF. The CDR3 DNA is TGCAGCGACCGCAACAGGGGCCGGTCCTACGAGCAGTACTTC.

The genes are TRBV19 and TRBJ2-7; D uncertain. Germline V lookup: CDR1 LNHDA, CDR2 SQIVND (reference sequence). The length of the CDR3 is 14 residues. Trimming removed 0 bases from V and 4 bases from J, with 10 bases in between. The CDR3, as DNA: TGTGCCAGTAGTATAGATCTCACTAAGTACGAGCAGTACTTC. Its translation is CASSIDLTKYEQYF.

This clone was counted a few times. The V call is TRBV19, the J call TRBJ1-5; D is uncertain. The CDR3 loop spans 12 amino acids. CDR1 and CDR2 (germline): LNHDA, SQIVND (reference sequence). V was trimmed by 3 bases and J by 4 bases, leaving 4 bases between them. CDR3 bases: TGTGCCAGTAGTATCCCAAATCAGCCCCAGCATTTT. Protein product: CASSIPNQPQHF.

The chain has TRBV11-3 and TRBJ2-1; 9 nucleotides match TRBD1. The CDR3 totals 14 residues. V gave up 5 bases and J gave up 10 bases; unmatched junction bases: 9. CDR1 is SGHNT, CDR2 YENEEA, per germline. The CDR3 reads CASSPGTGGGEQFF. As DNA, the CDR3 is TGTGCCAGCAGCCCCGGAACAGGGGGCGGCGAGCAGTTCTTC.

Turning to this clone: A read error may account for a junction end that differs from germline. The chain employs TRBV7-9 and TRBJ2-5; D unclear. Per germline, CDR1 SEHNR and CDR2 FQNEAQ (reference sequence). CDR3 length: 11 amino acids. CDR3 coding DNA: TGTGTCAGCAGCCCTGAAGAGACCCAGTACTTC. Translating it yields CVSSPEETQYF.

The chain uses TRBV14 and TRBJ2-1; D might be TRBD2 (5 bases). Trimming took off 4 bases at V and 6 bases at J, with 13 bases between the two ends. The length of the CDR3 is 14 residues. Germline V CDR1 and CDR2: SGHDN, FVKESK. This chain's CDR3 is CASSPLRGLNEQFF. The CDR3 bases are TGTGCCAGCAGCCCCCTACGGGGTCTCAATGAGCAGTTCTTC.

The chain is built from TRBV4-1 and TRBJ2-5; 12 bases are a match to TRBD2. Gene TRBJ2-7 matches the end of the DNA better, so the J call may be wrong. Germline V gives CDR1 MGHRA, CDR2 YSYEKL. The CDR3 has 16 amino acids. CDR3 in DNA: TGCGCCAGCAGCCCGATCCTAGCGGGAGGGAACTACGAGCAGTACTTC. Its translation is CASSPILAGGNYEQYF.

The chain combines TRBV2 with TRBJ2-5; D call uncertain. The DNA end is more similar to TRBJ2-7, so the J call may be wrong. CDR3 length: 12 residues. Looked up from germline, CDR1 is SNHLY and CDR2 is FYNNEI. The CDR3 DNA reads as TGTGCCAGCAGTGAATCGTCCTACGAGCAGTACTTC. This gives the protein CASSESSYEQYF.

This chain's CDR3 is CAISLAAEGYEQYF. The DNA for the CDR3 is TGTGCCATCAGTCTGGCAGCGGAAGGCTACGAGCAGTACTTC. V and J are TRBV10-3 and TRBJ2-7, with D tentatively TRBD2 (5 bases). The V gene lost 5 bases and the J gene lost 3 bases, with 14 bases spanning the gap. Germline V gene sequence: CDR1 ENHRY, CDR2 SYGVKD. The CDR3 consists of 14 residues.

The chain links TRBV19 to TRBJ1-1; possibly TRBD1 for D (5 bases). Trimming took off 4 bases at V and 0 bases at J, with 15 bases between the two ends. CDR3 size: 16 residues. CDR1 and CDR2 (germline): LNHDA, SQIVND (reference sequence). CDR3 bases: TGTGCCAGTAGTAGGACAACGAACGGCATGAACACTGAAGCTTTCTTT. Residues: CASSRTTNGMNTEAFF.

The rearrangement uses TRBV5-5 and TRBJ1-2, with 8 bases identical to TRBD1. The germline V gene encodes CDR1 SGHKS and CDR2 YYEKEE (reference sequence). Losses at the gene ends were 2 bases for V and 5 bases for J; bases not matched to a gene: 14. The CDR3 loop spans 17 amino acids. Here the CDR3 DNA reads TGTGCCAGCAGCTTTACCCCGACAGGGGACCCCCCGTATGGCTACACCTTC. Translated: CASSFTPTGDPPYGYTF.

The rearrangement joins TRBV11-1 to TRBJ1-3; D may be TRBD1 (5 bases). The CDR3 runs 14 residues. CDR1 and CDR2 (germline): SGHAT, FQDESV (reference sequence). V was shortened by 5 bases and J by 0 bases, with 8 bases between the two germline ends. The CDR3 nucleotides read TGTGCCAGCAGCGTCACAGGCTCTGGAAACACCATATATTTT. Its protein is CASSVTGSGNTIYF.

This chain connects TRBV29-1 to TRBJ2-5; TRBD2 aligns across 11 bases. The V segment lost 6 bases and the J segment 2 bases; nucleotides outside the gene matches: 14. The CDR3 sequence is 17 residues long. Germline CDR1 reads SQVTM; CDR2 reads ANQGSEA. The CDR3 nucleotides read TGCAGCGTCCCTAAGACTAGCGGGGCCCGGAGACAAGAGACCCAGTACTTC. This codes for CSVPKTSGARRQETQYF.

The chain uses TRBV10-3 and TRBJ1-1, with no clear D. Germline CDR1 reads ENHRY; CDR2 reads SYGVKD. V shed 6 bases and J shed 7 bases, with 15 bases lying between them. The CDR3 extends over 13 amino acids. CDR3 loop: CAISRSEADEAFF. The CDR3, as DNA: TGTGCCATCAGCCGATCCGAGGCGGATGAAGCTTTCTTT.

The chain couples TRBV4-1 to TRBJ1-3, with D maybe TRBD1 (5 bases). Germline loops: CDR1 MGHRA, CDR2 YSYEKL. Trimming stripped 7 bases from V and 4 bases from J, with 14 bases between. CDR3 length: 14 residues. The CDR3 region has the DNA TGCGCCAGCATGGGGACTTCCTTGGGAAACACCATATATTTT. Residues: CASMGTSLGNTIYF.

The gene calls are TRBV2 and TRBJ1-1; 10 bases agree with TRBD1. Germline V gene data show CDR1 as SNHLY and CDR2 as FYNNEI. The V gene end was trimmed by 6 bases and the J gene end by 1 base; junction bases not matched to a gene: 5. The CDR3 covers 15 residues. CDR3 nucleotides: TGTGCCAGCAGGTACGGACAGGGGGGGAACACTGAAGCTTTCTTT. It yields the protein CASRYGQGGNTEAFF. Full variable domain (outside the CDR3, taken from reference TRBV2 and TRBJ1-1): EPEVTQTPSHQVTQMGQEVILRCVPISNHLYFYWYRQILGQKVEFLVSFYNNEISEKSEIFDDQFSVERPDGSNFTLKIRSTKLEDSAMYFCASRYGQGGNTEAFFGQGTRLTVV.

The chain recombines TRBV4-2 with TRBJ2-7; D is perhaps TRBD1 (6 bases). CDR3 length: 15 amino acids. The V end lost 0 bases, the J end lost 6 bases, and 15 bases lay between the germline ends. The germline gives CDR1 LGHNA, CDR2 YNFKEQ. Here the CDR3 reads CASSQEDSTLTEQYF. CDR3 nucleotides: TGTGCCAGCAGCCAAGAGGACAGCACCCTAACCGAGCAGTACTTC.

CDR3 loop: CASSFDIFGELFF. The CDR3 DNA reads TGTGCCAGCAGCTTCGACATATTCGGGGAGCTGTTTTTT. This rearrangement joins TRBV5-4 to TRBJ2-2, with D uncertain. The CDR3 loop spans 13 amino acids. Deletions cut 2 bases from V and 7 bases from J, with 9 bases between. Germline-derived CDR1 and CDR2 are SGHNT and YYREEE (reference sequence). Together with reference TRBV5-4 and TRBJ2-2, the CDR3 gives the full variable domain: ETGVTQSPTHLIKTRGQQVTLRCSSQSGHNTVSWYQQALGQGPQFIFQYYREEENGRGNFPPRFSGLQFPNYSSELNVNALELDDSALYLCASSFDIFGELFFGEGSRLTVL.

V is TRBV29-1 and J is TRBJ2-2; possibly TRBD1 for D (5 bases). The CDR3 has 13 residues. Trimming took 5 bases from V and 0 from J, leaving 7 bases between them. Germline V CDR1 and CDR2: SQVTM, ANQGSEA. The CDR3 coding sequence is TGCAGCGTTCAGGGCACGAACACCGGGGAGCTGTTTTTT. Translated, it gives CSVQGTNTGELFF.

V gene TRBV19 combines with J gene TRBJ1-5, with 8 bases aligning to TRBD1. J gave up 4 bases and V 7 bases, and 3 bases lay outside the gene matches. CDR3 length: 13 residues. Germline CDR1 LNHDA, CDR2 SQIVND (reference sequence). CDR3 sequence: CASTDRANQPQHF. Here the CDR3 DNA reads TGTGCCAGTACGGACAGGGCTAATCAGCCCCAGCATTTT.